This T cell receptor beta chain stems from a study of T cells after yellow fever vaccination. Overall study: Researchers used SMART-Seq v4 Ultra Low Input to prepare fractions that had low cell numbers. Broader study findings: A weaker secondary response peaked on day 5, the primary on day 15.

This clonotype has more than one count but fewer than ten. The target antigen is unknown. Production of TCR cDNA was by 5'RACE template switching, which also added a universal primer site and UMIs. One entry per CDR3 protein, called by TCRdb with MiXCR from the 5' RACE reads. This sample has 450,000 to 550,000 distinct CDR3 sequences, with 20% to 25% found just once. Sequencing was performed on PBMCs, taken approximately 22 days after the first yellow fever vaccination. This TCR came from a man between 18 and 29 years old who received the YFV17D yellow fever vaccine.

The DNA for the CDR3 is TGTGCCAGCAGCTTTACCCTAGGAGCTGAAGCTTTCTTT. It encodes CASSFTLGAEAFF. The genes are TRBV7-9 and TRBJ1-1, with unresolved D. Germline CDR1 and CDR2: SEHNR and FQNEAQ (reference sequence). The CDR3 consists of 13 residues. The V gene lost 3 bases and the J gene lost 6 bases, with 11 bases spanning the gap.